This TCR beta chain is drawn from a study of OX40 agonist ivuxolimab in advanced cancers. Study details: Ivuxolimab is a fully human IgG2 antibody that activates OX40 (CD134). Patients were infused with ivuxolimab every 2 weeks at 0.01 to 10 mg/kg. Of the participants, approximately 36% had some prior anti-PD-1, anti-PD-L1 or anti-CTLA-4 therapy, which was allowed.

Excluded were patients having autoimmune disease history or systemic immunosuppression. Trimming removed 6 bases at V and 10 bases at J, with 4 bases between. Germline V gives CDR1 MNHEY, CDR2 SVGAGI. The CDR3 is made up of 9 amino acids. Assay used: immunoSEQ multiplex PCR; TCRdb lists only in-frame clones, some missing. The data show about 48,000 clones, 80% to 95% seen once. The chain carries TRBV6-5 and TRBJ2-1; D is undetermined. The sequence was collected from an adult with an advanced solid tumor such as melanoma, head and neck, liver or kidney cancer. The sample in question was CD4+ or CD8+ T cells sorted from blood, obtained in a trial of the OX40 agonist ivuxolimab. Here the CDR3 DNA reads TGTGCCAGCAGCGGCGAGCAGTTCTTC. It is translated as CASSGEQFF.